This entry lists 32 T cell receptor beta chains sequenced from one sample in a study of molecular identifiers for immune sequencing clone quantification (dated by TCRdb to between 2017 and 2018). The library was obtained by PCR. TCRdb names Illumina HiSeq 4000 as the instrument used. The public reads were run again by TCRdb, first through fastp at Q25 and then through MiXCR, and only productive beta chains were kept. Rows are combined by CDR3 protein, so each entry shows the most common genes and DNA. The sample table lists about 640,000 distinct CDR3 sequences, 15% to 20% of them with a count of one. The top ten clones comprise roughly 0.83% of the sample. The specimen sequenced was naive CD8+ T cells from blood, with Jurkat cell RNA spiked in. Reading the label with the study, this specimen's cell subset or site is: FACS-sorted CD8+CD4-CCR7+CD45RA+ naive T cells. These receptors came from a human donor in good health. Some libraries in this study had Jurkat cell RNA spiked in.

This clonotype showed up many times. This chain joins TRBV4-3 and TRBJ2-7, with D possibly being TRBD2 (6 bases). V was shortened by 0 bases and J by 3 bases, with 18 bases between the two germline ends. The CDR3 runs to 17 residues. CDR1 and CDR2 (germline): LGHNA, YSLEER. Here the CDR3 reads CASSQDTAGTLNYEQYF. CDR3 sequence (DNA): TGCGCCAGCAGCCAAGATACCGCCGGGACTCTGAACTACGAGCAGTACTTC.

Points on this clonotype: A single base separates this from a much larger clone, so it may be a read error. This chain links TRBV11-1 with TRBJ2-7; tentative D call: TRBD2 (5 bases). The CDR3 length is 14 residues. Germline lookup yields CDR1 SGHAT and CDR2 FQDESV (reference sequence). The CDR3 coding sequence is TGTGCCAGCAGCTGGCTTGGGAGCTCCTACGAGCAGTGCTTC. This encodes CASSWLGSSYEQCF.

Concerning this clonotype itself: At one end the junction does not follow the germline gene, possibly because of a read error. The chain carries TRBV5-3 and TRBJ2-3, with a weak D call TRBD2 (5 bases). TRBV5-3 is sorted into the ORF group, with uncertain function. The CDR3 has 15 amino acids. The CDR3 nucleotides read TGTGCCAGCAGCTTGGCCTTCCATAGCGCAGATACGCAGTATTTT. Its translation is CASSLAFHSADTQYF.

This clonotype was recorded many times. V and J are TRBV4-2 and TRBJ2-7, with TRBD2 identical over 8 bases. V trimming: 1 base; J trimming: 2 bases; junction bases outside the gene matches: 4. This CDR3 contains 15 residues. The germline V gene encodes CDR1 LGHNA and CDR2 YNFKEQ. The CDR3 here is CASSQGAGGPYEQYF. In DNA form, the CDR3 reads TGTGCCAGCAGCCAAGGGGCGGGGGGACCCTACGAGCAGTACTTC.

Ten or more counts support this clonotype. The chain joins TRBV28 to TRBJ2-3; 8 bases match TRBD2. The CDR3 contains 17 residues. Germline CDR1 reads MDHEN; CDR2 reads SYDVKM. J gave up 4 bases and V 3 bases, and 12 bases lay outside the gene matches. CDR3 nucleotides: TGTGCCAGCAGTTTTGCATTGTCGGGAGGGCCCGCAGATACGCAGTATTTT. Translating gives CASSFALSGGPADTQYF.

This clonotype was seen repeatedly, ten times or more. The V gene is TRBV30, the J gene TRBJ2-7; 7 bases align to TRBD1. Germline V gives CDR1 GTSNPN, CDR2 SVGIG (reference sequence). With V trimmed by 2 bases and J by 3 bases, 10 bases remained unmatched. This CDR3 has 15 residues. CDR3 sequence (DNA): TGTGCCTGGAGTTACCCGAGACAGGGTATCTACGAGCAGTACTTC. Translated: CAWSYPRQGIYEQYF.

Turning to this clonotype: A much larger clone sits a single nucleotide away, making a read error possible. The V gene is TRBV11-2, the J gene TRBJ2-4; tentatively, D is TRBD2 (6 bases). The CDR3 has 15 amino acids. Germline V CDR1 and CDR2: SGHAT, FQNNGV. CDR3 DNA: TGTGCCAGCAGCTTTAGTAAACTAGCCAAAAACATTCAGTGCTTC. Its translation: CASSFSKLAKNIQCF.

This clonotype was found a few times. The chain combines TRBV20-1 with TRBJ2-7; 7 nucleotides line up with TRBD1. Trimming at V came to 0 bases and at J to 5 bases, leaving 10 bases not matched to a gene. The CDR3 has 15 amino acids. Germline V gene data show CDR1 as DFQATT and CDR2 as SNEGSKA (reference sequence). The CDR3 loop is CSARDRGQAIHEQYF. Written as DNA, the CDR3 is TGCAGTGCTAGAGATAGAGGACAGGCTATCCACGAGCAGTACTTC.

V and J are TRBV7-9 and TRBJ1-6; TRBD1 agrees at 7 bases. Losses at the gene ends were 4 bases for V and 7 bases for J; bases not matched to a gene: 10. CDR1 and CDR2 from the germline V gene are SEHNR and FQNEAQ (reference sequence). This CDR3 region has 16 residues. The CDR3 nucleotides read TGTGCCAGCAGCTCATCAACGGACAGGCGAAATTCACCCCTCCACTTT. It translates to CASSSSTDRRNSPLHF.

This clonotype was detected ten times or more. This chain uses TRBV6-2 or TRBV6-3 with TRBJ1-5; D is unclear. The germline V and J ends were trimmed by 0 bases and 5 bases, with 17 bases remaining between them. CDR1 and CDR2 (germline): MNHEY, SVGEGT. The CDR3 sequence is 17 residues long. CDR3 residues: CASSYSKEPILYQPQHF. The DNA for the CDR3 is TGTGCCAGCAGTTACTCAAAGGAACCAATCCTCTATCAGCCCCAGCATTTT.

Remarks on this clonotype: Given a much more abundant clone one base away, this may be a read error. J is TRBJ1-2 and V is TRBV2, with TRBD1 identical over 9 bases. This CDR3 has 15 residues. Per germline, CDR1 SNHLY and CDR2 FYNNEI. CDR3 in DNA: TGTGCCAGCAGTGACGCCGGACAGGGGTACTATAGCTACACCTTC. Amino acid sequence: CASSDAGQGYYSYTF.

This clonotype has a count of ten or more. The CDR3 sequence: CASSQIEGLSTEAFF. The CDR3 DNA follows: TGTGCCAGCAGCCAAATAGAAGGGTTGAGCACTGAAGCTTTCTTT. This chain uses TRBV14 with TRBJ1-1, with D hard to call. The CDR3 contains 15 residues. Trimming took 2 bases from V and 4 from J, leaving 14 bases between them. CDR1 is SGHDN and CDR2 is FVKESK in the germline V gene.

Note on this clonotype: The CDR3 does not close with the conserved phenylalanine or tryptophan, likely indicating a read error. The CDR3 DNA reads as TGTGCCAGCGGACCTACTGGACAGAGCTCCTACGAGCAGTACCTC. Protein product: CASGPTGQSSYEQYL. V gene TRBV2 combines with J gene TRBJ2-7; TRBD1 might be the D (6 bases). V lost 8 bases, J lost 0 bases, and 17 bases lay in between. This CDR3 has 15 residues. CDR1 SNHLY and CDR2 FYNNEI come from the germline V gene.

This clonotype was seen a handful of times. The CDR3 sequence is CASSLEDRPGLAGTTYEQYF. The CDR3 bases are TGTGCCAGCAGCTTGGAGGACAGACCGGGACTAGCGGGGACAACCTACGAGCAGTACTTC. The V and J genes are TRBV7-2 and TRBJ2-7; 13 nucleotides line up with TRBD2. The CDR3 is 20 amino acids. Per the germline V gene, CDR1 is SGHTA and CDR2 is FQGNSA. The V and J ends lost 3 bases and 2 bases, in that order; junction bases with no gene match: 16.

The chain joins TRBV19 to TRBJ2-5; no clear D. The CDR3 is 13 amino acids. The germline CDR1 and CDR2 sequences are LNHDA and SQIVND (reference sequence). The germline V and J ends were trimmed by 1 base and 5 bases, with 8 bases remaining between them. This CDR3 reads CASSIGFSETQYF. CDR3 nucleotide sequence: TGTGCCAGTAGTATAGGGTTTTCTGAGACCCAGTACTTC.

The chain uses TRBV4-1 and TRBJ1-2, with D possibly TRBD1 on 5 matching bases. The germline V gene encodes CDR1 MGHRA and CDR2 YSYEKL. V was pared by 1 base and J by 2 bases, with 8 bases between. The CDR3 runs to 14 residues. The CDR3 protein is CASSQGRANYGYTF. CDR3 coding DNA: TGCGCCAGCAGCCAAGGCAGGGCCAACTATGGCTACACCTTC.

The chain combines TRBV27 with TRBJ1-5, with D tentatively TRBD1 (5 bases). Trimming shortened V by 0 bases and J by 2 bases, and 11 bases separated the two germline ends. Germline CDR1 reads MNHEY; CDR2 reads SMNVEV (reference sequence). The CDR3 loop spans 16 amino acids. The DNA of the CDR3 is TGTGCCAGCAGTTTATCGCTCAGGGTAGGCAATCAGCCCCAGCATTTT. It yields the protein CASSLSLRVGNQPQHF.

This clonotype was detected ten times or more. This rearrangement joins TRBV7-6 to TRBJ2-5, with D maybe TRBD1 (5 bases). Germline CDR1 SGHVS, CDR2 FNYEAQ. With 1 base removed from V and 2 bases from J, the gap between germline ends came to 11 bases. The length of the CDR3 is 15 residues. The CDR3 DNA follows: TGTGCCAGCAGCTTAGAAGAAGGGGTTCAAGAGACCCAGTACTTC. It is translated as CASSLEEGVQETQYF.

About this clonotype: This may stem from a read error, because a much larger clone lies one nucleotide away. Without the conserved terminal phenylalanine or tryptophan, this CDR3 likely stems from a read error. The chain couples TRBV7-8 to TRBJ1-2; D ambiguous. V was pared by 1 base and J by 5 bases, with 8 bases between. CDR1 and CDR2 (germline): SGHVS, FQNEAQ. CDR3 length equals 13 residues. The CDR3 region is CASSLVMFYGYTS. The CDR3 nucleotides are TGTGCCAGCAGCTTAGTAATGTTTTATGGCTACACCTCC.

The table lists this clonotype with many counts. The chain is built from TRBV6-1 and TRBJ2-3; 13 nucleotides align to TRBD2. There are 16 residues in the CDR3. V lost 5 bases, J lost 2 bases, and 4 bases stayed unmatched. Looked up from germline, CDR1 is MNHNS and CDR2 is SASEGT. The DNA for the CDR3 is TGTGCCAGCAGTCTACTAGCGGGAGGGTACACAGATACGCAGTATTTT. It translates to CASSLLAGGYTDTQYF.

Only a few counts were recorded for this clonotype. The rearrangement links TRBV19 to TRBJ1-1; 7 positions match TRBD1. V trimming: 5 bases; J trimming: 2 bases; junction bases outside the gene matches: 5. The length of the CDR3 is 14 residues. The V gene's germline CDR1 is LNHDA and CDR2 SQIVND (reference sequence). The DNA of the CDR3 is TGTGCCAGTAGTGACGACAGGGAAAACACTGAAGCTTTCTTT. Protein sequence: CASSDDRENTEAFF.

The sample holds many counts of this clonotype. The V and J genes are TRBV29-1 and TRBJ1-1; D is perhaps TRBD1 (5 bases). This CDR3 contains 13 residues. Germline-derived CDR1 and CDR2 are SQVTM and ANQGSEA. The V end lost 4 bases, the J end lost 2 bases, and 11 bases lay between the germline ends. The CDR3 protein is CSVVRQGNTEAFF. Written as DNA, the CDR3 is TGCAGCGTTGTTCGGCAGGGAAACACTGAAGCTTTCTTT.

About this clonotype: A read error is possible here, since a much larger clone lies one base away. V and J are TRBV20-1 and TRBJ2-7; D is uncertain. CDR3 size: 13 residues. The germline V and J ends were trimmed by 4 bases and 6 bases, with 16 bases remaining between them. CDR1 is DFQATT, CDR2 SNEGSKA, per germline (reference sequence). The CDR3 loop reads CSATYTSICEQYF. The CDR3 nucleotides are TGCAGTGCTACATACACCAGCATTTGCGAGCAGTACTTC.

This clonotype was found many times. The CDR3 DNA follows: TGTGCCAGCAGCCATTCCACAGGGGACCAAGAGACCCAGTACTTC. Encoded protein: CASSHSTGDQETQYF. The chain links TRBV7-9 to TRBJ2-5; 7 nucleotides align to TRBD1. The ends lost 5 bases at V and 0 bases at J; junction bases unmatched: 6. Germline assignment: CDR1 SEHNR and CDR2 FQNEAQ (reference sequence). The CDR3 length is 15 residues.

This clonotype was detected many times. CDR3 DNA sequence: TGTGCCAGCAGCAAACAGGGACAGAGCAATCAGCCCCAGCATTTT. This gives the protein CASSKQGQSNQPQHF. The rearrangement joins TRBV6-2 or TRBV6-3 to TRBJ1-5; TRBD1 agrees at 7 bases. Trimming took 6 bases from V and 1 from J; bases not matched to a gene: 6. The CDR3 is 15 amino acids. The germline V gene has CDR1 MNHEY and CDR2 SVGEGT.

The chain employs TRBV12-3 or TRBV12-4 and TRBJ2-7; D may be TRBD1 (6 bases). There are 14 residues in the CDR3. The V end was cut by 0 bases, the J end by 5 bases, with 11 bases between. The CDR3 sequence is CASSLAIQGDEQYF. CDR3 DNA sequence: TGTGCCAGCAGTTTAGCTATACAGGGTGACGAGCAGTACTTC.

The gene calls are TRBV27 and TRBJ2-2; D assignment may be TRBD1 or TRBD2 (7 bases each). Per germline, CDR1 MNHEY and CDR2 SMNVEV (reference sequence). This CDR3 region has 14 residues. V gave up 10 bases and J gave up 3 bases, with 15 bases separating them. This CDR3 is CATGGGGDTGELFF. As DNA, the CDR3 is TGTGCCACAGGGGGGGGTGGCGACACCGGGGAGCTGTTTTTT.

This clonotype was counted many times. Here the CDR3 DNA reads TGTGCCAGCAGCCTCATGGGTGGACAGGTCTCCTACGAGCAGTACTTC. This codes for CASSLMGGQVSYEQYF. The chain links TRBV5-4 to TRBJ2-7; 7 bases line up with TRBD1. Germline assignment: CDR1 SGHNT and CDR2 YYREEE (reference sequence). The CDR3 covers 16 residues. J gave up 0 bases and V 4 bases, and 10 bases lay outside the gene matches.

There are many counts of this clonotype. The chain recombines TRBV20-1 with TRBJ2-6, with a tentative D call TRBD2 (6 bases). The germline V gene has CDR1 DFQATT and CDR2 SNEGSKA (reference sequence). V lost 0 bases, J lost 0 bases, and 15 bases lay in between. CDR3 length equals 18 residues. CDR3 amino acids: CSARDLGLLSSGANVLTF. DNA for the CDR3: TGCAGTGCTAGAGACCTGGGACTCCTGAGCTCTGGGGCCAACGTCCTGACTTTC.

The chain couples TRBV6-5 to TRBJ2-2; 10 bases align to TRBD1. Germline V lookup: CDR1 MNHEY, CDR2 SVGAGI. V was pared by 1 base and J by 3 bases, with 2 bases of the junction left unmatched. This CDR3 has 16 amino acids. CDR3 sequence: CASSYWGQGYTGELFF. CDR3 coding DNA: TGTGCCAGCAGTTACTGGGGACAGGGGTACACCGGGGAGCTGTTTTTT.

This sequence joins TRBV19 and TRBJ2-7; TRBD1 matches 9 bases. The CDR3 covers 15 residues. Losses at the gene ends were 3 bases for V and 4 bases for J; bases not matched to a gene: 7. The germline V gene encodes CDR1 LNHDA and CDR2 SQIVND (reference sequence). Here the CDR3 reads CASSMGTGHGYEQYF. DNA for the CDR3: TGTGCCAGTAGTATGGGGACAGGGCATGGGTACGAGCAGTACTTC.

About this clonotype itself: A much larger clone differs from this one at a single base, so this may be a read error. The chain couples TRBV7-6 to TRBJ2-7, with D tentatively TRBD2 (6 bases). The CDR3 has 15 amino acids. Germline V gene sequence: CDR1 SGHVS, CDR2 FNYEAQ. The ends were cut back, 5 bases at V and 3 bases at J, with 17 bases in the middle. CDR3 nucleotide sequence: TGTGCCAGCAGCATAGAAGGCCCTAGCGTCTACGAGCAGTACTTC. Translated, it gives CASSIEGPSVYEQYF.